These 7 T cell receptor beta chains originate from one sample sequenced in a study of PD-1 blockade in classical Hodgkin lymphoma. Clones were read by immunoSEQ multiplex PCR, and TCRdb kept only the in-frame ones, dropping some. Here the sample spans over 50,000 clones, 70% to 90% being singletons. Time point meaning: cycle 4 day 1 (C4D1), after 6 weeks of nivolumab. Patients all relapsed after autologous stem cell transplantation, and there was variation in brentuximab vedotin exposure. Material: peripheral blood mononuclear cells (PBMCs), obtained before the fourth cycle of nivolumab. The receptors originated from a human donor with classical Hodgkin lymphoma.

This chain joins TRBV6-5 and TRBJ1-2, with TRBD1 identical over 8 bases. The germline V gene encodes CDR1 MNHEY and CDR2 SVGAGI. Trimming cost V 0 bases and J 6 bases; bases outside gene matches: 9. The CDR3 runs 16 residues. CDR3 amino acids: CASSYSSQGRGHGYTF. The CDR3 nucleotides are TGTGCCAGCAGTTACTCGAGTCAGGGCAGGGGGCATGGCTACACCTTC.

The V gene is TRBV7-9, the J gene TRBJ2-7; D is possibly TRBD2 (5 bases). The CDR3 is 13 residues long. The ends were cut back, 5 bases at V and 6 bases at J, with 14 bases in the middle. CDR1 SEHNR and CDR2 FQNEAQ come from the germline V gene (reference sequence). For the CDR3, the DNA is TGTGCCAGCAGCCCCTCGGGGATACCCGAGCAGTACTTC. It is translated as CASSPSGIPEQYF. Complete variable domain (other parts from reference TRBV7-9 and TRBJ2-7): DTGVSQNPRHKITKRGQNVTFRCDPISEHNRLYWYRQTLGQGPEFLTYFQNEAQLEKSRLLSDRFSAERPKGSFSTLEIQRTEQGDSAMYLCASSPSGIPEQYFGPGTRLTVT.

The genes are TRBV2 and TRBJ1-5; no clear D gene. V was cut by 3 bases and J by 4 bases, with 13 bases left in between. Germline CDR1 reads SNHLY; CDR2 reads FYNNEI. The CDR3 is 15 residues long. The CDR3 DNA reads TGTGCCAGCAGTGACCTGACATTAGTAAATCAGCCCCAGCATTTT. Translating it yields CASSDLTLVNQPQHF.

The chain couples TRBV5-4 to TRBJ2-5; 7 nucleotides match TRBD1. The DNA end lines up better with TRBJ2-7; the J call may be wrong. CDR3 size: 13 residues. Germline CDR1 reads SGHNT; CDR2 reads YYREEE (reference sequence). The CDR3: CATSDRLSYEQYF. The CDR3 DNA reads TGTGCCACCTCGGACAGGCTTAGCTACGAGCAGTACTTC.

The genes are TRBV29-1 and TRBJ1-4; weak D call: TRBD1 (6 bases). The germline gives CDR1 SQVTM, CDR2 ANQGSEA. Trimming took off 4 bases at V and 4 bases at J, with 16 bases between the two ends. CDR3 length: 15 residues. The CDR3 protein is CSVGHRVAGNEKLFF. The CDR3 DNA is TGCAGCGTTGGCCACAGGGTGGCCGGTAATGAAAAACTGTTTTTT. Using reference TRBV29-1 and TRBJ1-4 for the parts outside the CDR3, the full variable domain is SAVISQKPSRDICQRGTSLTIQCQVDSQVTMMFWYRQQPGQSLTLIATANQGSEATYESGFVIDKFPISRPNLTFSTLTVSNMSPEDSSIYLCSVGHRVAGNEKLFFGSGTQLSVL.

The V call is TRBV10-3, the J call TRBJ2-7; D unclear. This CDR3 is built from 13 residues. In germline, CDR1 is ENHRY, CDR2 SYGVKD. V gave up 3 bases and J gave up 0 bases, with 6 bases separating them. DNA of the CDR3: TGTGCCATCAGTGACGGCTACTCCTACGAGCAGTACTTC. Residues: CAISDGYSYEQYF.

The chain couples TRBV5-1 to TRBJ2-1; D perhaps matches TRBD2 (7 bases). V lost 1 base to trimming and J lost 6 bases, with 14 bases between them. The CDR3 loop spans 15 amino acids. Germline V CDR1 and CDR2: SGHRS, YFSETQ. The CDR3 DNA reads TGCGCCAGCAGCTTGTTCGGGGGGCCAATCAATGAGCAGTTCTTC. The encoded protein is CASSLFGGPINEQFF. The variable domain in full, completed from reference TRBV5-1 and TRBJ2-1, reads KAGVTQTPRYLIKTRGQQVTLSCSPISGHRSVSWYQQTPGQGLQFLFEYFSETQRNKGNFPGRFSGRQFSNSRSEMNVSTLELGDSALYLCASSLFGGPINEQFFGPGTRLTVL.